This T cell receptor beta chain was identified in a study of T cell responses to AZD1222 COVID-19 vaccine. Regarding the study as a whole: Sampling captured repertoires only after the peak T cell response. Mostly white British, mostly female donors; authors suggested clonal diversity may be underestimated. Unmutated variant regions reportedly attract nearly half of all spike-specific TCRs. Among vaccine-associated CD4 TCRs, coverage spanned spike, with dominance at 160-218 and 743-854.

Comment on this clone: Its antigen is unknown.

The J segment lost 4 bases and the V segment lost 5 bases, leaving 5 bases of the junction unmatched. Germline V gene data show CDR1 as SGHAT and CDR2 as FQNNGV. The CDR3 consists of 14 residues. The repertoire was sequenced with immunoSEQ multiplex PCR; TCRdb's copy has only in-frame clones and lacks some. Among 95,000 to 150,000 clones listed, 70% to 90% were seen once. This clonotype was sampled from an adult in good health. The chain links TRBV11-2 to TRBJ1-5; 7 bases agree with TRBD1. The starting material was peripheral blood, obtained on day 0 of AZD1222 vaccination. In DNA, the CDR3 is TGTGCCAGCAGCCCGGGGACAGCAAATCAGCCCCAGCATTTT. This sequence encodes CASSPGTANQPQHF. Looking up the rest from reference TRBV11-2 and TRBJ1-5 gives the full variable domain: EAGVAQSPRYKIIEKRQSVAFWCNPISGHATLYWYQQILGQGPKLLIQFQNNGVVDDSQLPKDRFSAERLKGVDSTLKIQPAKLEDSAVYLCASSPGTANQPQHFGDGTRLSIL.